This T cell receptor beta chain was retrieved from a study of T cells in Graves' hyperthyroidism and ophthalmopathy (dated by TCRdb to the late 2010s). Study-wide context: Peripheral blood was collected at initial diagnosis, before any treatment. A discovery cohort of about a hundred patients, roughly 40 with Graves' ophthalmopathy and about 58 with stable Graves' hyperthyroidism, was used to find distinguishing TCR V-J signatures. Prospective prediction of ophthalmopathy was tested in an independent validation cohort consisting of about 19 hyperthyroidism patients and some 17 patients who later progressed to ophthalmopathy. For training and testing, the 100 or so patients in the discovery cohort were randomly divided in a 7:3 ratio. The study also compared thyroid tissue and blood T-cell repertoires from a handful of Graves' hyperthyroidism patients. After blood sampling, hyperthyroidism patients were treated with methimazole at a starting dose of 30 mg daily, and ophthalmopathy patients were treated with high-dose intravenous methylprednisolone. The paper describes TCR Vbeta CDR3 sequencing of 135 peripheral blood samples, made up of 43 ophthalmopathy patients, 70 to 75 hyperthyroidism patients and roughly 17 progressor patients.

General findings and caveats noted by the study authors: Blood samples also contained most of the expanded thyroid clonotypes (frequency above 0.001), which suggests that blood repertoires may reflect thyroid immune responses. Sample size was not statistically predetermined, and investigators were not blinded to group allocation. In validation, progression to ophthalmopathy was predicted by the model with approximately 67% sensitivity and 72% to 85% specificity, a median of around 5.9 months before onset. A 13 V-J signature model separated ophthalmopathy from stable hyperthyroidism, with about 90% sensitivity and 81% to 83% specificity in cross-validation and 80%/75% in testing.

This clonotype was counted many times. Its antigen remains unidentified. Base qualities are not provided; no much larger clone lies one nucleotide away. Stable Graves' hyperthyroidism was defined as the absence of progression to ophthalmopathy over 18 months of follow-up. Hyperthyroidism patients were aged 18 to 65 years and newly diagnosed, with disease duration of less than 2 months. Any patient with an uncontrolled infection, another autoimmune disease, pregnancy or lactation was excluded. Diagnoses were based on clinical symptoms, serum thyroxine and TRAb, thyroid ultrasound and orbital computed tomography. PBMCs were isolated from more than 8 ml of fresh peripheral blood by Ficoll-Paque density gradient centrifugation. Trizol reagent was used to extract total RNA, and RNA quality was then checked on an Agilent 2100 Bioanalyzer. Amplification of TCR beta CDR3 regions was carried out from RNA transcripts. For the first round of RT-PCR on the TCR CDR3, the HTBI primer set was used together with the Qiagen OneStep RT-PCR kit. Libraries were constructed in a second round of multiplex PCR, after which size selection and purification were carried out. Libraries were sequenced paired-end with 100 bp reads on an Illumina HiSeq2000. The original methods were these. SOAPnuke was used to process the raw data, removing reads that contained adapters or uncalled bases, had a mean Phred below 15, or lacked an exact match to the constant primer or identifier. High-quality paired reads were merged with COPE v1.2.5, and unique nucleotide sequences were defined as clonotypes. MiTCR v1.1 was used to align clonotypes to the IMGT TRBV, TRBD and TRBJ reference segments. The analysis was restricted to V-J combinations with a frequency above 0.0001, which together covered 99.2% of the repertoires. A TCS score was defined as the ratio of F50 (clonal expansion) to E x V (chaos), with BLOSUM62-based TCRdist applied between CDR3 peptides within each V-J. Welch's t-statistics and random forest reduced roughly 540 V-J features to 10 to 15, which were used in a naive Bayes classifier (R e1071). TCRdb handled the public reads itself, with Q25 trimming in fastp and clone calling in MiXCR, and kept productive beta chains. For every CDR3 protein sequence, its rows merge into one entry that carries the most common genes and DNA. The V and J calls and clone size are TCRdb's, not the authors'. This sample lists hundreds of thousands of distinct CDR3 sequences; roughly 15% were detected once. The ten largest clones add up to roughly 10% of the sample.

The germline V gene (reference sequence) yields DFQATT for CDR1 and SNEGSKA for CDR2. Germline trimming amounts to 4 bases on V and 4 bases on J, with 11 as the count of junction bases outside the gene matches. The CDR3 runs 16 amino acids, cysteine and phenylalanine included. Just CDR3 DNA is preserved here, 48 bases in frame from base 1. The rearrangement joined TRBV20-1 to TRBJ1-5, and TRBD1 matches 9 of the central bases. The specimen was blood. This TCR was sampled from a woman aged 18-29 years with Graves' hyperthyroidism. The DNA sequence is given as TGCAGTGCTATAGACCGGACAGGGGCGACAAATCAGCCCCAGCATTTT. This gives the protein CSAIDRTGATNQPQHF.